This entry is about one TCR beta chain. In TCRdb, the 5' RACE reads were re-called with MiXCR into one record per CDR3 protein. In the table there are under 550,000 distinct CDR3 sequences, 20% to 25% of which are singletons. These data belong to a study of T cells after yellow fever vaccination. This specimen was PBMCs, taken 20 to 25 days after the first yellow fever vaccination. This receptor was obtained from a man between 18 and 29 years old who received the YFV17D yellow fever vaccine.

CDR3 sequence (DNA): TGTGCCAGCATCCGACAGGGGAGGAATTCACCCCTCCACTTT. As protein: CASIRQGRNSPLHF. This rearrangement joins TRBV6-1 to TRBJ1-6; 8 bases line up with TRBD1. Trimming removed 7 bases from V and 7 bases from J; junction bases left unmatched: 6. This CDR3 is built from 14 residues. Germline V gives CDR1 MNHNS, CDR2 SASEGT.